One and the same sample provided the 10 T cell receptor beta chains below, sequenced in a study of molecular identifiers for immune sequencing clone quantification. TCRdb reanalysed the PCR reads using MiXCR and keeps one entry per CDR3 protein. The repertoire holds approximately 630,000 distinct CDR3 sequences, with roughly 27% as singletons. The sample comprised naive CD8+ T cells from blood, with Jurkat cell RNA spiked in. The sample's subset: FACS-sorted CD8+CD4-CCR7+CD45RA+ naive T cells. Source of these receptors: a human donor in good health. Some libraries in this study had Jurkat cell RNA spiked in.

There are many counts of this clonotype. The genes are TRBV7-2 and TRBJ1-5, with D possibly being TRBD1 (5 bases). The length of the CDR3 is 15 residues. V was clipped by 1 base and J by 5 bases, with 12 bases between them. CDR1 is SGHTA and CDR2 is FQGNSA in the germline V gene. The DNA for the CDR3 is TGTGCCAGCAGCTTAGGCCCCAGGGATCATCAGCCCCAGCATTTT. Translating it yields CASSLGPRDHQPQHF.

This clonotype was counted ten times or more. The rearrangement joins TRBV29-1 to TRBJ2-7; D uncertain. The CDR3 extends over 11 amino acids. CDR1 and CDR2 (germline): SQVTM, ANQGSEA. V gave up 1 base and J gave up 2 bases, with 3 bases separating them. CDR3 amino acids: CSVEGPYEQYF. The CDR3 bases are TGCAGCGTTGAAGGCCCCTACGAGCAGTACTTC.

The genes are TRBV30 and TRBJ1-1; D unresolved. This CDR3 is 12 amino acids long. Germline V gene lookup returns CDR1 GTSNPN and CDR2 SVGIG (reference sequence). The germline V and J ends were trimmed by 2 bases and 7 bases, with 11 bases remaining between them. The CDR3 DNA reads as TGTGCCTGGAGTCAAGGCTGGCATGAAGCTTTCTTT. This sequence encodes CAWSQGWHEAFF.

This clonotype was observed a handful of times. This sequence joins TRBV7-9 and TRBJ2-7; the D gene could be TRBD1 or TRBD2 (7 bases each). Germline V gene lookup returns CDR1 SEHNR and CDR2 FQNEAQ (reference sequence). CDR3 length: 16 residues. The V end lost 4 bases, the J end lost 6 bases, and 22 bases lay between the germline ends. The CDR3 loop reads CASSSGGGALLFEQYF. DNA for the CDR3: TGTGCCAGCAGCTCAGGGGGGGGGGCCTTACTCTTCGAGCAGTACTTC.

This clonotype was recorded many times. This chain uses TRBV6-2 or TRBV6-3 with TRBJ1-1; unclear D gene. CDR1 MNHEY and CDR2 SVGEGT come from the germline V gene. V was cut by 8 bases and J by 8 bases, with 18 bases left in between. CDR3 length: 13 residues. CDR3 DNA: TGTGCCAGCGTGGGCAGTATCTTGGTGGAAGCTTTCTTT. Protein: CASVGSILVEAFF.

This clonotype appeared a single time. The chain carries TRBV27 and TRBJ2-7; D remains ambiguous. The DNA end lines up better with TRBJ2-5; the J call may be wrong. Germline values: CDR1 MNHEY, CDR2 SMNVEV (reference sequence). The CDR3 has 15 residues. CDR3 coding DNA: TGTGCCAGCCGCCCAATCGACGGGCTCCAAGAGACCCAGTACTTC. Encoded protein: CASRPIDGLQETQYF.

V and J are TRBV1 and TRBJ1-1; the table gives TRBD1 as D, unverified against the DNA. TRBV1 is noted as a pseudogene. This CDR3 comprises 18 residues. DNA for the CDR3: TGCACCAGCAGGCACGGGACAGTCGCCCCGGGGGGTGACACTGAAGCTTTCTTT. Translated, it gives CTSRHGTVAPGGDTEAFF.

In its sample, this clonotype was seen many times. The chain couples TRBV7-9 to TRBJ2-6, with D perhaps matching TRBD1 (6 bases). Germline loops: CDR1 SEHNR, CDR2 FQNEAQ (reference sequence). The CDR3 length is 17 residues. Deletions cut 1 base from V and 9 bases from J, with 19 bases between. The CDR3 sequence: CASSLGSRGDSVNVLTF. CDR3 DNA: TGTGCCAGCAGCTTAGGGTCCAGGGGCGACTCGGTCAACGTCCTGACTTTC.

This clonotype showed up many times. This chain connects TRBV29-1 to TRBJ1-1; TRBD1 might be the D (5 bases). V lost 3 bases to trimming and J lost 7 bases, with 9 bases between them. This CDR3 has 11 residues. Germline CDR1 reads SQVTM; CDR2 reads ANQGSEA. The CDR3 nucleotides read TGCAGCGTTGATGGGCAGGGTGAAGCTTTCTTT. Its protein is CSVDGQGEAFF.

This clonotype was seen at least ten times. Here the CDR3 DNA reads TGTGCCAGTAGTATAGGTGGTGAGGGCAATCAGCCCCAGCATTTT. Protein: CASSIGGEGNQPQHF. J is TRBJ1-5 and V is TRBV19; no clear D. The CDR3 contains 15 residues. Trimming shortened V by 1 base and J by 2 bases, and 9 bases separated the two germline ends. In germline, CDR1 is LNHDA, CDR2 SQIVND (reference sequence).